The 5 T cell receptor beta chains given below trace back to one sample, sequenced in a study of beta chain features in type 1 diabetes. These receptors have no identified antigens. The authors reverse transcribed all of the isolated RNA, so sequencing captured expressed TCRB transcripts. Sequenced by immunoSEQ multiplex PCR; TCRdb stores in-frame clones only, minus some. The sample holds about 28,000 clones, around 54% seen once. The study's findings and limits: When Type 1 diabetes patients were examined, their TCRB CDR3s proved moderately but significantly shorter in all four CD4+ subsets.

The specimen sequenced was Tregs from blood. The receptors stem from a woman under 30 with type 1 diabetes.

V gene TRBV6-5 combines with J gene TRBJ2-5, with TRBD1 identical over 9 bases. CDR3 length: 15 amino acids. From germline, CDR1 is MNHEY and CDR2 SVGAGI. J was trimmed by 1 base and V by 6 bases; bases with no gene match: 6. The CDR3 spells CASRRTGDLQETQYF. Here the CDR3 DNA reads TGTGCCAGCAGGAGGACAGGGGACCTCCAAGAGACCCAGTACTTC.

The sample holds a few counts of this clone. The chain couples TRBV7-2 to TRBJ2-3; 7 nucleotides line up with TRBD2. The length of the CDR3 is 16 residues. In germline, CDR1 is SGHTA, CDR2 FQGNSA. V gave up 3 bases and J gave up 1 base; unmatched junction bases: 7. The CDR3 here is CASSLDRAGGTDTQYF. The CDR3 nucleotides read TGTGCCAGCAGCTTGGATCGTGCGGGGGGCACAGATACGCAGTATTTT.

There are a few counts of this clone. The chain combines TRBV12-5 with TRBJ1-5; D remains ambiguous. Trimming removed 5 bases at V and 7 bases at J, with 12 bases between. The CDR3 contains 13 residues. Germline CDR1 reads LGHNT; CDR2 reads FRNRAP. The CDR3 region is CASGAEIGQPQHF. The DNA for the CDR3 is TGTGCTAGTGGTGCGGAAATAGGACAGCCCCAGCATTTT.

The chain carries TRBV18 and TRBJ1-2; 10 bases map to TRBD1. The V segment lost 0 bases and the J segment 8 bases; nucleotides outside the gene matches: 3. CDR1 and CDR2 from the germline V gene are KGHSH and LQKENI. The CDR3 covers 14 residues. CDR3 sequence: CASSPPTTGGGYTF. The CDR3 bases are TGTGCCAGCTCACCACCGACGACAGGGGGCGGCTACACCTTC. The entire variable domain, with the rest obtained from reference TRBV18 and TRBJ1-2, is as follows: NAGVMQNPRHLVRRRGQEARLRCSPMKGHSHVYWYRQLPEEGLKFMVYLQKENIIDESGMPKERFSAEFPKEGPSILRIQQVVRGDSAAYFCASSPPTTGGGYTFGSGTRLTVV.

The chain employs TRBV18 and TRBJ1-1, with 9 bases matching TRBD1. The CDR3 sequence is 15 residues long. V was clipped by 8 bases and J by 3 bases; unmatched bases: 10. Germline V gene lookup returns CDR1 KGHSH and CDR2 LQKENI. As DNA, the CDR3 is TGTGCCAGCAGCACCAGGACAGGGGATTACACTGAAGCTTTCTTT. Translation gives CASSTRTGDYTEAFF. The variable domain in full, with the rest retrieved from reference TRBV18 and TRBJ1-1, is NAGVMQNPRHLVRRRGQEARLRCSPMKGHSHVYWYRQLPEEGLKFMVYLQKENIIDESGMPKERFSAEFPKEGPSILRIQQVVRGDSAAYFCASSTRTGDYTEAFFGQGTRLTVV.